The clone carrying this TCR beta chain has at least ten counts. Its antigen is not identified. This specimen belongs to a study of T cells in Graves' hyperthyroidism and ophthalmopathy. Study outcomes and limitations: Most expanded thyroid clonotypes above 0.001 recurred in blood.

Patients were excluded because of uncontrolled infection, other autoimmune disease, pregnancy or lactation. The diagnostic basis comprised clinical symptoms, serum thyroxine and TRAb, thyroid ultrasound and orbital computed tomography. Isolation of PBMCs was performed on about 9.9 ml fresh peripheral blood. RNA transcripts yielded amplified TCR beta CDR3 regions. The HTBI set primed first-round TCR CDR3 RT-PCR. In TCRdb, the multiplex PCR reads were re-called with MiXCR into one record per CDR3 protein. The table shows approximately 640,000 distinct CDR3 sequences, with under 20% occurring only once. V gave up 4 bases and J gave up 4 bases, with 11 bases separating them. The length of the CDR3 is 14 residues. The V gene's germline CDR1 is LGHDT and CDR2 YNNKEL (reference sequence).

Sequencing was performed on blood. The origin of this receptor is a woman under 40 with Graves' hyperthyroidism. The chain uses TRBV3-1 and TRBJ2-1; a weak D match, TRBD2 (5 bases). This chain's CDR3 is CASSLTEGYNEQFF. The CDR3 DNA is TGTGCCAGCAGCCTAACCGAGGGATACAATGAGCAGTTCTTC.